This T cell receptor (beta chain) originates from a study of PD-L1 blockade in urothelial cancer. Across the study: Atezolizumab, begun by patients in about 2014, was given at 1,200 mg intravenously every 3 weeks. Bladder-origin urothelial cancer in males described about 90% of the 29 patients. Prior chemotherapy in patients spanned 0 to 3 regimens.

Time point noted: pretreatment peripheral blood. Patients' cancers were locally advanced or metastatic urothelial carcinomas. CDR3 size: 10 residues. The germline V and J ends were trimmed by 6 bases and 4 bases, with 4 bases remaining between them. In germline, CDR1 is SNHLY, CDR2 FYNNEI. The method was immunoSEQ multiplex PCR; TCRdb's version includes in-frame clones alone and lacks a portion of them. The sample consists of roughly 56,000 clones, roughly 86% of them appearing once. The source was PBMCs, collected around atezolizumab (anti-PD-L1) treatment. This clonotype was obtained from a man aged 55 to 69 with urothelial cancer. This chain joins TRBV2 and TRBJ2-7; no definite D call. The CDR3 coding sequence is TGTGCCAGCAGGAGATACGAGCAGTACTTC. Amino acids: CASRRYEQYF. Full variable domain (rest looked up from reference TRBV2 and TRBJ2-7): EPEVTQTPSHQVTQMGQEVILRCVPISNHLYFYWYRQILGQKVEFLVSFYNNEISEKSEIFDDQFSVERPDGSNFTLKIRSTKLEDSAMYFCASRRYEQYFGPGTRLTVT.